What follows describes a single T cell receptor (beta chain). This clone's antigen is unknown. Per-base qualities were not stored, and no clone one base away is much larger. The donors were healthy, HIV-negative adults who had no recently reported acute infections or vaccinations. All donors were Caucasian adults living in Nashville, Tennessee, USA. Magnetic negative selection was used to enrich CD4+ T cells, after which naive cells were positively selected on CD45RA and the negative fraction became the memory subset. Blood was obtained by leukapheresis, after which PBMCs were separated by Ficoll-Histopaque density gradient centrifugation and cryopreserved in liquid nitrogen vapor phase. Analytical flow cytometry was used to check the purity and quantity of each magnetically sorted T cell population. Genomic DNA was isolated from each sorted fraction and quantified by UV absorbance on a Nanodrop 2000c.

Using the deep immunoSEQ assay, TCR CDR3 regions were amplified from genomic DNA by multiplex PCR. Extracted genomic DNA from each cell subset was distributed evenly across all wells of several immunoSEQ 96-well plates, and each plate was treated as a replicate. Each replicate PCR for sorted subsets received 150 to 250 ng genomic DNA, equal to tens of thousands of T cell genomes. Purified libraries were quantified with a Qubit 3.0 fluorometer, sized on a Bioanalyzer 2100, and re-quantified with the KAPA Library Quantification kit. Every immunoSEQ 96-well plate was sequenced on a dedicated single-read 150-cycle Illumina NextSeq 550 flow cell. The original pipeline was this. Because the immunoSEQ output included only junctional sequences and no quality scores, the filtering could not be the same as the filtering used for full-length reads. Sequences were annotated with PyIR, a Python wrapper for IgBLAST v1.9, and V/J genes and CDR3 were assigned using IMGT germline references. Any read was removed if the V/J assignment was weak (E-value above 1e-6), the CDR3 was missing, or the read contained stop codons, out-of-frame junctions, or ambiguous translated residues. A V3J clonotype was defined by an identical inferred V gene, J gene, and CDR3 amino acid sequence. To compute the percentage overlap between repertoires, the number of shared unique clonotypes was divided by the size of the smaller repertoire. Repertoire richness was assessed with RTK rarefaction, the Chao1 estimator, and Recon v2.1 estimates of unobserved clonotypes. Generation probabilities for all TCRbeta clonotypes obtained by the gDNA method from four donors were computed using OLGA. The clones in this table, taken by TCRdb from immuneACCESS, are in-frame only. Not every clone is retained; where verified, under half of the shortfall comes from an unresolved V gene, and the cause of the rest is unknown. V and J calls and clone size are those listed in that table; D and trimming were worked out from the DNA. The sample table records fewer than 2.5 million clones; approximately 94% of these occur just once. Of the sample, roughly 0.36% falls within the top ten clones.

The germline V gene (reference sequence) gives CDR1 as GTSNPN and CDR2 as SVGIG. Its CDR3 holds 15 amino acids, cysteine through phenylalanine. The CDR3 DNA has 45 bases and is translated from base 1. The germline ends are 15 bases apart after V is trimmed by 0 bases and J by 4 bases. The entry originates in a study of shared clonotypes between healthy human individuals (dated by TCRdb to 2020 to 2022). Turning to the overall study: A couple of women and a few men aged 18 to 49 years were included in the cohort. Libraries were prepared and TCR repertoires were sequenced by different laboratories using diverse techniques, in order to increase sequencing depth and limit assay-specific biases. Per donor, leukapheresis produced somewhere between about 0.94 and 9.5 billion PBMCs. For each donor, three plates each were used for CD4 naive and CD4 memory, two plates were used for CD8 naive, and one plate was used for CD8 memory. To estimate repertoire size and how much clonotype sharing occurs between individuals, the study deeply sequenced the blood TCR repertoires of 5 or 6 healthy adults.

General findings and caveats noted by the study authors: Sampling was restricted to blood, and TCR repertoires in tissues likely differ from the TCR repertoires found in blood. When a handful of donors were compared, the shared fraction of clonotypes was around 5.1% for naive CD4, less than 4% for naive CD8, 2% to 2.5% for memory CD4, and less than 0.5% for memory CD8. Because the study included a small number of donors, the genetic and exposure-history diversity represented was limited. Even with the large sequencing depth, rarefaction of the sorted-subset datasets indicated that sequencing was incomplete. Clonotypes shared by all four sorted-subset donors showed higher generation probabilities than non-shared clonotypes. Pairwise subsampling indicated that sequencing depth was expected to affect the degree of clonotype sharing among donors. Naive subsets generally had larger estimated clonotype richness than memory subsets.

The clonotype was recovered from a man between 18 and 35 years old in good health. Some clones in this sample may be carry-over from other donors' samples. The chain is encoded by TRBV30 joined to TRBJ1-2; 6 matching bases give a weak D call of TRBD1. The sequenced material came from naive CD4+ T cells from PBMCs. According to the study, the label for this sample's cell subset or site signals: CD45RA+ positively selected. The nucleotide sequence reads TGTGCCTGGAGTGTTTTTCCCTGGACAGTCTATGGCTACACCTTC. Its coded protein is CAWSVFPWTVYGYTF.